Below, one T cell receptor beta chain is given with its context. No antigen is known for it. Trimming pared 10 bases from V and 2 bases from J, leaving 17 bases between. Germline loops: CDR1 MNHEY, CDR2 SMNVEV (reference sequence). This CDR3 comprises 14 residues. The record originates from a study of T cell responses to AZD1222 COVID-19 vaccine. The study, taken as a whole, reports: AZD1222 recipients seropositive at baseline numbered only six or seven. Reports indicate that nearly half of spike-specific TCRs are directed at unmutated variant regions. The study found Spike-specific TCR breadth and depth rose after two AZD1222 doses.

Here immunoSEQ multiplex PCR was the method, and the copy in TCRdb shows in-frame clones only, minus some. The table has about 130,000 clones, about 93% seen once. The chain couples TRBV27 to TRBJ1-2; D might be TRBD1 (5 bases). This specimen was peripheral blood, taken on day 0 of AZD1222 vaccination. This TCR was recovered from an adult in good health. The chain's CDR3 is CATNSRAGNYGYTF. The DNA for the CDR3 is TGTGCCACCAACTCCAGGGCGGGAAACTATGGCTACACCTTC.